The 7 T cell receptor beta chains in this list originate from one sample, sequenced in a study of post-analysis software for immune sequencing data. Study observations and caveats: Controls had lower frequencies than patients of a few TRBV segments, which included TRBV5-6, TRBV5-1 and TRBV20-1.

These TCRs are of unknown antigen specificity. Built from TCR beta cDNA, the libraries had unique molecular identifiers in them. Using its own MiXCR run on the PCR reads, TCRdb lists one record per CDR3 protein. The data contain around 770,000 distinct CDR3 sequences, 46% of them singletons. Sequencing was performed on blood. The receptors stem from a girl aged 10 to 17 with multiple sclerosis.

The chain employs TRBV2 and TRBJ2-7; possible D gene TRBD1, 7 bases. The V and J ends lost 7 bases and 0 bases respectively, with 13 bases between them. The CDR3 is made up of 14 amino acids. Germline V CDR1 and CDR2: SNHLY, FYNNEI. As DNA, the CDR3 is TGTGCCAGCAAGGGCGGGACAGCCTCCTACGAGCAGTACTTC. Its protein is CASKGGTASYEQYF. Full variable domain (missing parts from reference TRBV2 and TRBJ2-7): EPEVTQTPSHQVTQMGQEVILRCVPISNHLYFYWYRQILGQKVEFLVSFYNNEISEKSEIFDDQFSVERPDGSNFTLKIRSTKLEDSAMYFCASKGGTASYEQYFGPGTRLTVT.

This clonotype turned up a few times. CDR3 sequence: CSAPEGRGYQETQYF. Here the CDR3 DNA reads TGCAGTGCTCCGGAAGGGCGGGGGTACCAAGAGACCCAGTACTTC. This chain uses TRBV20-1 with TRBJ2-5, with 7 positions matching TRBD2. After removal of 5 bases from V and 0 bases from J, the junction contained 9 bases not matched to a gene. Germline CDR1 is DFQATT and CDR2 is SNEGSKA (reference sequence). This CDR3 has 15 residues.

This clonotype has just a few counts. The chain couples TRBV6-5 to TRBJ2-1; the match to TRBD2 covers 7 bases. Germline V lookup: CDR1 MNHEY, CDR2 SVGAGI. With 7 bases clipped from V and 8 bases from J, the junction kept 8 bases outside the gene matches. This CDR3 is 13 amino acids long. The DNA for the CDR3 is TGTGCCAGCAATCGCGGGAGTTTGGATGAGCAGTTCTTC. It codes for CASNRGSLDEQFF.

This clonotype showed up just a few times. The gene calls are TRBV4-3 and TRBJ2-1, with D maybe TRBD2 (6 bases). The CDR3 totals 17 residues. With 0 bases removed from V and 4 bases from J, the gap between germline ends came to 16 bases. Germline CDR1 reads LGHNA; CDR2 reads YSLEER. In nucleotides, the CDR3 is TGCGCCAGCAGCCAAGATTCACCTAGCGCTCTATACAATGAGCAGTTCTTC. Protein product: CASSQDSPSALYNEQFF.

This clonotype was counted a few times. This chain uses TRBV6-5 with TRBJ2-6; D unresolved. The CDR3 length is 16 residues. The germline V gene has CDR1 MNHEY and CDR2 SVGAGI. The V and J ends lost 0 bases and 4 bases respectively, with 10 bases between them. CDR3 residues: CASSYSGGNGANVLTF. CDR3 DNA sequence: TGTGCCAGCAGTTACTCGGGTGGGAACGGGGCCAACGTCCTGACTTTC.

There are a few counts of this clonotype. For the CDR3, the DNA is TGTGCCAGCAGGCGTTCTAGCGGAATAAATGAGCAGTTCTTC. This codes for CASRRSSGINEQFF. The rearrangement links TRBV6-1 to TRBJ2-1; 7 positions match TRBD2. Germline CDR1 and CDR2: MNHNS and SASEGT. This CDR3 has 14 amino acids. Trimming took 6 bases from V and 7 from J; bases not matched to a gene: 9.

This chain links TRBV27 with TRBJ2-7; TRBD1 aligns across 8 bases. This CDR3 comprises 14 residues. Germline CDR1 reads MNHEY; CDR2 reads SMNVEV (reference sequence). V dropped 5 bases and J dropped 2; count of bases not matched to a gene: 5. The CDR3: CASSPSDRAYEQYF. CDR3 bases: TGTGCCAGCAGTCCCTCGGACAGGGCCTACGAGCAGTACTTC.